This TCR beta chain was identified during a study of shared clonotypes between healthy human individuals. Study context: The donor pool was made up of two women and a few men aged 18 to 49.

This CDR3 region has 16 residues. Per the germline V gene, CDR1 is SGDLS and CDR2 is YYNGEE. V lost 3 bases and J lost 1; bases outside the gene matches: 6. The authors' processing: Sequence data from immunoSEQ were junction-only and lacked quality scores; consequently, filtering differed. Method: immunoSEQ multiplex PCR; TCRdb's copy keeps in-frame clones and lacks some. The DNA was the basis for D and trimming; V, J and clone size are from that table. Of roughly 640,000 clones in the sample, approximately 79% were seen once. This sequence was found in a woman between 25 and 40 years old in good health. Sequences were obtained from memory CD4+ T cells sorted from blood. Subset meaning: CD45RA-negative fraction. V usage is TRBV9 and J usage is TRBJ2-3, with 9 positions matching TRBD2. CDR3 loop: CASSATTSGGTDTQYF. The DNA of the CDR3 is TGTGCCAGCAGCGCCACGACTAGCGGAGGCACAGATACGCAGTATTTT.